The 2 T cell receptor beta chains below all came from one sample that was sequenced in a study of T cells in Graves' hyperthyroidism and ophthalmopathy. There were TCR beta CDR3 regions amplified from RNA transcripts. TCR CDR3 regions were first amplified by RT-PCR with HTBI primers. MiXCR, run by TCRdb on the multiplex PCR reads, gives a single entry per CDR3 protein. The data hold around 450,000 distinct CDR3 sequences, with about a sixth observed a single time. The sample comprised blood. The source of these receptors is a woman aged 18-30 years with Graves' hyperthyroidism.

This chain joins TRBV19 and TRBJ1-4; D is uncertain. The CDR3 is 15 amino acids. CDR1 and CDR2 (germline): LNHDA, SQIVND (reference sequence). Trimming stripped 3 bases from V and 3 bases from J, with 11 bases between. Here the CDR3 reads CASSMRTLANEKLFF. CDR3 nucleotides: TGTGCCAGTAGTATGCGGACTCTAGCTAATGAAAAACTGTTTTTT. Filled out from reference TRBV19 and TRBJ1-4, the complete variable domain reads DGGITQSPKYLFRKEGQNVTLSCEQNLNHDAMYWYRQDPGQGLRLIYYSQIVNDFQKGDIAEGYSVSREKKESFPLTVTSAQKNPTAFYLCASSMRTLANEKLFFGSGTQLSVL.

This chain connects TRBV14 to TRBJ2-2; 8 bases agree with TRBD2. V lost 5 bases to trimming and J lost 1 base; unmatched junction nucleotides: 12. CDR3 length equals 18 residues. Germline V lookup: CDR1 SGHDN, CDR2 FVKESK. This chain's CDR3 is CASSAPRPGLENTGELFF. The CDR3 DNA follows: TGTGCCAGCAGCGCTCCACGTCCGGGACTAGAGAACACCGGGGAGCTGTTTTTT.